This record concerns one TCR beta chain sequence. What it binds is unknown. The CDR3 runs to 15 residues. The V gene's germline CDR1 is SGHRS and CDR2 YFSETQ. V was shortened by 0 bases and J by 5 bases, with 15 bases between the two germline ends. The data originate from a study of identical twins. TCRdb re-analysed the 5' RACE reads in MiXCR, keeping a single row per CDR3 protein. The data contain 240,000 or so distinct CDR3 sequences, over 9.5% of them singletons. Study findings and constraints: Within twin pairs, the out-of-frame alpha sequences they shared showed excess low generation probability.

The sample was also linked to a second study, of yellow fever vaccine responses in identical twins.

This TCR was sampled from a woman in her late teens or twenties in good health. Sequencing was done on a sample of memory (CD45RO+) T cells sorted from blood. The chain combines TRBV5-1 with TRBJ2-7; perhaps D is TRBD1 or TRBD2 (6 bases each). The CDR3 reads CASSLGGAGRDEQYF. CDR3 in DNA: TGCGCCAGCAGCTTGGGGGGGGCAGGGAGAGACGAGCAGTACTTC.